Below are 28 T cell receptor beta chains sequenced from a single sample in a study of cytotoxic CD8 clonotypes in ibrutinib-treated CLL. TCRdb's copy holds only in-frame clones and misses some; the assay was immunoSEQ multiplex PCR. The data contain roughly 200,000 clones, nearly 80% of them singletons. Sequencing was performed on PBMCs, taken after 12 months of ibrutinib treatment. These receptors came from a human donor with chronic lymphocytic leukemia.

This chain's CDR3 is CARRGQGSSTDTQYF. Written as DNA, the CDR3 is TGTGCCAGGAGGGGACAGGGGTCTAGCACAGATACGCAGTATTTT. The chain uses TRBV2 and TRBJ2-3; 10 nucleotides match TRBD1. J gave up 0 bases and V 9 bases, and 6 bases lay outside the gene matches. Germline values: CDR1 SNHLY, CDR2 FYNNEI. The CDR3 sequence is 15 residues long.

This chain connects TRBV5-1 to TRBJ2-5; 11 nucleotides line up with TRBD1. Unmatched junction bases numbered 9, after V lost 6 bases and J lost 5 bases. The CDR3 length is 15 residues. Per germline, CDR1 SGHRS and CDR2 YFSETQ. The CDR3 here is CASNRLDRGLETQYF. The CDR3 region has the DNA TGCGCCAGCAACCGCTTGGACAGGGGGCTCGAGACCCAGTACTTC.

This chain uses TRBV7-9 with TRBJ2-7, with D unresolved. V was shortened by 5 bases and J by 3 bases, with 11 bases between the two germline ends. CDR3 length: 13 residues. Germline loops: CDR1 SEHNR, CDR2 FQNEAQ (reference sequence). The CDR3 DNA reads as TGTGCCAGCAGCCCAGGCCATGGCTACGAGCAGTACTTC. Residues: CASSPGHGYEQYF.

This clone has ten or more counts. The chain employs TRBV14 and TRBJ2-7, with D possibly being TRBD1 (6 bases). CDR3 length: 13 residues. Germline V CDR1 and CDR2: SGHDN, FVKESK. The V gene lost 3 bases and the J gene lost 3 bases, with 9 bases spanning the gap. CDR3 nucleotide sequence: TGTGCCAGCAGCCAGCCGGGACACTACGAGCAGTACTTC. Its protein is CASSQPGHYEQYF.

This clone showed up just once. The V and J genes are TRBV27 and TRBJ2-7; 8 bases are a match to TRBD2. The CDR3 consists of 14 residues. The germline V gene has CDR1 MNHEY and CDR2 SMNVEV (reference sequence). J was trimmed by 4 bases and V by 3 bases; bases with no gene match: 5. CDR3 coding DNA: TGTGCCAGCAGTTTGGTAGCGGGATGGTACGAGCAGTACTTC. The encoded protein is CASSLVAGWYEQYF.

J is TRBJ2-7 and V is TRBV30, with TRBD1 as a possible D gene (5 bases). Germline V gene sequence: CDR1 GTSNPN, CDR2 SVGIG (reference sequence). Trimming removed 0 bases at V and 7 bases at J, with 16 bases between. This CDR3 is 14 amino acids long. As DNA, the CDR3 is TGTGCCTGGAGTGTACCCCCGGCAGGGAAAGAGCAGTACTTC. It is translated as CAWSVPPAGKEQYF.

V and J are TRBV4-2 and TRBJ2-1, with 10 bases aligning to TRBD2. The CDR3 has 16 residues. CDR1 and CDR2 from the germline V gene are LGHNA and YNFKEQ. V dropped 1 base and J dropped 10; count of bases not matched to a gene: 10. CDR3 protein: CASSQALGTSDMEQFF. CDR3 sequence (DNA): TGTGCCAGCAGCCAAGCCCTTGGGACTAGCGATATGGAGCAGTTCTTC.

The V call is TRBV18, the J call TRBJ2-3, with D perhaps matching TRBD2 (6 bases). V was cut by 7 bases and J by 0 bases, with 11 bases left in between. The V gene's germline CDR1 is KGHSH and CDR2 LQKENI. There are 14 residues in the CDR3. Here the CDR3 reads CASLPGLSTDTQYF. CDR3 bases: TGTGCCAGCTTGCCGGGACTCAGCACAGATACGCAGTATTTT.

The rearrangement joins TRBV27 to TRBJ2-7; D is possibly TRBD2 (5 bases). The CDR3 spans 13 residues. Trimming took 4 bases from V and 0 from J, leaving 7 bases between them. CDR1 MNHEY and CDR2 SMNVEV come from the germline V gene (reference sequence). CDR3 nucleotide sequence: TGTGCCAGCAGTTGGACTGGCTCCTACGAGCAGTACTTC. Encoded protein: CASSWTGSYEQYF.

This chain links TRBV2 with TRBJ2-3; D remains ambiguous. This CDR3 has 13 residues. Germline CDR1 and CDR2: SNHLY and FYNNEI. V lost 4 bases, J lost 1 base, and 6 bases lay in between. The CDR3 bases are TGTGCCAGCAGTGTGGCGGGCACAGATACGCAGTATTTT. Its protein product is CASSVAGTDTQYF.

The chain recombines TRBV5-6 with TRBJ1-2; D might be TRBD1 (5 bases). This CDR3 contains 14 residues. Germline CDR1 is SGHDT and CDR2 is YYEEEE. V lost 0 bases and J 8 bases, leaving 14 bases between the germline ends. CDR3 sequence: CASSLGSAGSGYTF. The CDR3 DNA is TGTGCCAGCAGCTTGGGGTCGGCAGGGAGCGGCTACACCTTC. Based on the CDR3 plus reference TRBV5-6 and TRBJ1-2, the full variable domain is DAGVTQSPTHLIKTRGQQVTLRCSPKSGHDTVSWYQQALGQGPQFIFQYYEEEERQRGNFPDRFSGHQFPNYSSELNVNALLLGDSALYLCASSLGSAGSGYTFGSGTRLTVV.

The chain couples TRBV28 to TRBJ1-2; the D gene is possibly TRBD1 (5 bases). This CDR3 has 10 amino acids. Germline CDR1 and CDR2: MDHEN and SYDVKM. V lost 10 bases and J lost 5, with 8 bases in between. The CDR3 loop reads CATDRYGYTF. CDR3 DNA: TGTGCCACCGACAGATATGGCTACACCTTC.

The gene calls are TRBV2 and TRBJ2-5; 9 positions agree with TRBD1. Germline V gene sequence: CDR1 SNHLY, CDR2 FYNNEI. V shed 6 bases, J shed 2 bases, and the junction held 4 bases outside the gene matches. This CDR3 comprises 14 residues. The DNA for the CDR3 is TGTGCCAGCAGCCGGGACAGGGAACAAGAGACCCAGTACTTC. As protein: CASSRDREQETQYF.

CDR3 DNA: TGTGCCAGCAGCGTCCATCCAGGCGATCTAAATTCACCCCTCCACTTT. This translates into CASSVHPGDLNSPLHF. V gene TRBV9 combines with J gene TRBJ1-6; the D is unclear. Germline V CDR1 and CDR2: SGDLS, YYNGEE. This CDR3 contains 16 residues. The germline V and J ends were trimmed by 2 bases and 7 bases, with 16 bases remaining between them.

The CDR3 protein is CRGANTEAFF. The CDR3 bases are TGCCGAGGGGCTAACACTGAAGCTTTCTTT. The chain joins TRBV20-1 to TRBJ1-1, with D maybe TRBD1 (5 bases). CDR1 and CDR2 (germline): DFQATT, SNEGSKA (reference sequence). The CDR3 consists of 10 residues.

The rearrangement links TRBV28 to TRBJ2-7, with D perhaps matching TRBD1 or TRBD2 (5 bases each). CDR3 length: 13 residues. Trimming removed 5 bases at V and 6 bases at J, with 14 bases between. Looked up from germline, CDR1 is MDHEN and CDR2 is SYDVKM. As DNA, the CDR3 is TGTGCCAGCAGTGGGTACTCCGGGGCCGAGCAGTACTTC. Its translation is CASSGYSGAEQYF. Filled out from reference TRBV28 and TRBJ2-7, the complete variable domain reads DVKVTQSSRYLVKRTGEKVFLECVQDMDHENMFWYRQDPGLGLRLIYFSYDVKMKEKGDIPEGYSVSREKKERFSLILESASTNQTSMYLCASSGYSGAEQYFGPGTRLTVT.

The chain uses TRBV28 and TRBJ2-3, with a possible D match to TRBD2 (6 bases). V lost 7 bases and J 0 bases, leaving 8 bases between the germline ends. Germline V CDR1 and CDR2: MDHEN, SYDVKM. The CDR3 sequence is 13 residues long. CDR3 nucleotides: TGTGCCAGCATGGAGGGGAGCACAGATACGCAGTATTTT. It translates to CASMEGSTDTQYF.

The J gene is TRBJ2-7, the V gene TRBV7-8, with D perhaps being TRBD1 or TRBD2 (6 bases each). The V end was cut by 5 bases, the J end by 2 bases, with 10 bases between. Germline CDR1 SGHVS, CDR2 FQNEAQ. This CDR3 has 13 amino acids. CDR3 loop: CASSRGGPYEQYF. Written as DNA, the CDR3 is TGTGCCAGCAGCCGTGGGGGGCCCTACGAGCAGTACTTC.

This chain connects TRBV6-5 to TRBJ2-2, with a tentative D call TRBD1 (6 bases). CDR1 is MNHEY, CDR2 SVGAGI, per germline. Trimming stripped 6 bases from V and 3 bases from J, with 11 bases between. This CDR3 has 14 residues. In DNA form, the CDR3 reads TGTGCCAGCAGCCCATGGACAGACACCGGGGAGCTGTTTTTT. It translates to CASSPWTDTGELFF.

The V gene is TRBV10-1, the J gene TRBJ2-1; no clear D. Germline values: CDR1 WNHNN, CDR2 SYGVQD (reference sequence). The CDR3 runs to 12 residues. V was trimmed by 3 bases and J by 8 bases, leaving 8 bases between them. The CDR3 DNA sequence: TGCGCCAGCAGTGACGTTTGGGATGAGCAGTTCTTC. Protein sequence: CASSDVWDEQFF.

The rearrangement uses TRBV29-1 and TRBJ2-5, with 9 bases that match TRBD1. CDR1 SQVTM and CDR2 ANQGSEA come from the germline V gene. The CDR3 consists of 13 residues. V was clipped by 6 bases and J by 4 bases; unmatched bases: 6. In DNA form, the CDR3 reads TGCAGCGTCGTTACAGGGGGCCGAGAGACCCAGTACTTC. It translates to CSVVTGGRETQYF.

This sequence joins TRBV11-2 and TRBJ2-1; D is possibly TRBD2 (6 bases). Deletions cut 3 bases from V and 7 bases from J, with 10 bases between. The germline V gene has CDR1 SGHAT and CDR2 FQNNGV. CDR3 length equals 13 residues. The CDR3 spells CASSLTRRNEQFF. The CDR3, as DNA: TGTGCCAGCAGCTTGACTAGGAGGAATGAGCAGTTCTTC.

The chain is built from TRBV20-1 and TRBJ2-3, with D unresolved. Trimming cost V 3 bases and J 5 bases, with 6 bases left between them. CDR3 size: 11 residues. Germline V gene sequence: CDR1 DFQATT, CDR2 SNEGSKA (reference sequence). The CDR3 region is CSASRRDTQYF. The CDR3 coding sequence is TGCAGTGCTAGCCGACGAGATACGCAGTATTTT.

This clone was counted many times. The CDR3 protein is CASSEATGLTEAFF. The DNA for the CDR3 is TGTGCCAGCAGTGAAGCTACAGGGCTCACTGAAGCTTTCTTT. The chain has TRBV25-1 and TRBJ1-1; tentative D call: TRBD1 (6 bases). The CDR3 is 14 residues long. Germline V CDR1 and CDR2: MGHDK, SYGVNS. Between the trimmed V and J ends, which lost 2 bases and 4 bases, there was a span of 11 bases.

V usage is TRBV6-5 and J usage is TRBJ2-5; D is unresolved. Trimming removed 5 bases from V and 1 base from J, with 8 bases in between. Germline V gives CDR1 MNHEY, CDR2 SVGAGI. There are 13 residues in the CDR3. CDR3 DNA sequence: TGTGCCAGCAGTCCCCACAGCCAAGAGACCCAGTACTTC. This translates into CASSPHSQETQYF.

This chain joins TRBV27 and TRBJ2-5, with a tentative D call TRBD2 (6 bases). CDR3 size: 15 residues. With 9 bases removed from V and 2 bases from J, the gap between germline ends came to 19 bases. CDR1 and CDR2 from the germline V gene are MNHEY and SMNVEV (reference sequence). CDR3 coding DNA: TGTGCCAGTCGAGCGGTTAGCGGACCTCAAGAGACCCAGTACTTC. Its translation is CASRAVSGPQETQYF.

A few counts support this clone. J is TRBJ2-2 and V is TRBV5-1, with D unclear. V lost 6 bases, J lost 8 bases, and 17 bases lay in between. CDR1 SGHRS and CDR2 YFSETQ come from the germline V gene. CDR3 length: 14 amino acids. The CDR3 coding sequence is TGCGCCAGCACCCGCGGCCTCCGTGCGGGGGAGCTGTTTTTT. Protein product: CASTRGLRAGELFF.

This chain connects TRBV6-5 to TRBJ2-1; D is undetermined. Germline V gives CDR1 MNHEY, CDR2 SVGAGI. CDR3 length: 13 amino acids. Trimming shortened V by 6 bases and J by 15 bases, and 21 bases separated the two germline ends. CDR3 sequence (DNA): TGTGCCAGCAGCCTACCCCAGCCTTCGATTTTGTTCTTC. Its protein is CASSLPQPSILFF.